These 7 T cell receptor beta chains came from one sample sequenced in a study of low-dose radiotherapy and immunotherapy resistance in tumors. Primers targeting TRAV and TRBV primed first-strand cDNA, covering alpha and beta chains. TCRs were put through 20 PCR cycles of amplification with Phusion. A constant-region primer and the V-primer adapter served as the primer pair. TCRdb called the reads again in MiXCR, with one record for every CDR3 protein. The sample holds tens of thousands of distinct CDR3 sequences, roughly a sixth seen once. Sample time point: before trial treatment. Sequencing was performed on PBMCs, taken before treatment. Every receptor here comes from a male donor with prostate cancer.

V and J are TRBV7-9 and TRBJ2-4; D possibly corresponds to TRBD1 (5 bases). This CDR3 has 17 residues. The germline V gene encodes CDR1 SEHNR and CDR2 FQNEAQ (reference sequence). With 5 bases removed from V and 3 bases from J, the gap between germline ends came to 20 bases. CDR3 region: CASSPTGEGAYKNIQYF. The DNA for the CDR3 is TGTGCCAGCAGCCCTACGGGTGAAGGGGCTTACAAAAACATTCAGTACTTC.

This clonotype was recorded at least ten times. V usage is TRBV10-3 and J usage is TRBJ2-7; 8 bases are a match to TRBD2. The germline V gene encodes CDR1 ENHRY and CDR2 SYGVKD. V lost 2 bases to trimming and J lost 0 bases; unmatched junction nucleotides: 3. There are 15 residues in the CDR3. The CDR3 nucleotides are TGTGCCATCAGTGAGGGCGGGGGGAGCTCCTACGAGCAGTACTTC. It translates to CAISEGGGSSYEQYF.

Concerning this clonotype: As the CDR3 is not closed by the conserved phenylalanine or tryptophan, this likely results from a read error. The V call is TRBV10-2, the J call TRBJ2-5, with D possibly being TRBD1 or TRBD2 (5 bases each). Germline V gene data show CDR1 as WSHSY and CDR2 as SAAADI. There are 16 residues in the CDR3. This CDR3 reads CTSSDPRGFEGETQYS. CDR3 coding DNA: TGCACCAGCAGTGACCCTCGGGGCTTCGAGGGGGAGACCCAGTACTCC.

This clonotype was recorded many times. The rearrangement joins TRBV21-1 to TRBJ2-1; the tabulated D call, TRBD1, remains unverified against the DNA. TRBV21-1 is a listed pseudogene. The CDR3 length is 17 residues. CDR3 amino acids: CASSKVRTVATYNEQFF. CDR3 coding DNA: TGTGCCAGCAGCAAAGTACGGACAGTTGCGACCTACAATGAGCAGTTCTTC.

At least ten counts were recorded for this clonotype. V and J are TRBV4-1 and TRBJ1-1; D not resolved. There are 13 residues in the CDR3. V was cut by 1 base and J by 5 bases, with 8 bases left in between. Germline CDR1 MGHRA, CDR2 YSYEKL. CDR3 nucleotide sequence: TGCGCCAGCAGCCAAGTAGTAGGGACTGAAGCTTTCTTT. It yields the protein CASSQVVGTEAFF.

This clonotype occurred many times. The genes are TRBV27 and TRBJ1-3; 9 bases agree with TRBD1. Losses at the gene ends were 4 bases for V and 4 bases for J; bases not matched to a gene: 11. Germline CDR1 reads MNHEY; CDR2 reads SMNVEV (reference sequence). The CDR3 runs 17 residues. The CDR3 DNA follows: TGTGCCAGCAGTTCAAGCTGGACAGGGGCGCTGGGAAACACCATATATTTT. Residues: CASSSSWTGALGNTIYF.

For this clonotype: Only one base separates this from a far larger clonotype, so it likely reflects a read error. The chain joins TRBV28 to TRBJ2-7; TRBD1 agrees at 8 bases. With 2 bases clipped from V and 7 bases from J, the junction kept 13 bases outside the gene matches. The CDR3 consists of 16 residues. CDR1 MDHEN and CDR2 SYDVKM come from the germline V gene. For the CDR3, the DNA is TGTGCCAGCAGTTTAACTGCCGGACAGGGCTTAGGTGAGCAGTACTTC. It encodes CASSLTAGQGLGEQYF.